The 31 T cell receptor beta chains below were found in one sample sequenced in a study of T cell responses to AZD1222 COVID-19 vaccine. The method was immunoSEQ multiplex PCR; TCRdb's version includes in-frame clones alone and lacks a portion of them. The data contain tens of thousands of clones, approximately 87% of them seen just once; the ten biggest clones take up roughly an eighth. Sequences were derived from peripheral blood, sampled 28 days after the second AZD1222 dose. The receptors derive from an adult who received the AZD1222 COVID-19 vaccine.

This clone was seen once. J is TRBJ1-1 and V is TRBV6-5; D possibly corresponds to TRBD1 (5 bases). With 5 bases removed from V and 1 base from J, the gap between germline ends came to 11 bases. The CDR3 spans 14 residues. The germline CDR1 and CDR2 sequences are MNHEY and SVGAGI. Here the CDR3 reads CASSTGQGNTEAFF. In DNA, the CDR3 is TGTGCCAGCAGTACCGGCCAGGGGAACACTGAAGCTTTCTTT.

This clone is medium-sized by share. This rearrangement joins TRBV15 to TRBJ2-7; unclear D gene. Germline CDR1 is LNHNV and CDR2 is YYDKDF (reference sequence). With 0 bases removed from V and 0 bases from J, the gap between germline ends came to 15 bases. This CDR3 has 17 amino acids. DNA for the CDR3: TGTGCCACCAGCAGAGATATAAGACGGCAGAGCTCCTACGAGCAGTACTTC. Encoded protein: CATSRDIRRQSSYEQYF.

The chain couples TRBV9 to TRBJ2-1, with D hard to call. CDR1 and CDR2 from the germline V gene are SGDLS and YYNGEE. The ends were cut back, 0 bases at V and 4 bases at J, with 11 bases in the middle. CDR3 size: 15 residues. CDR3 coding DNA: TGTGCCAGCAGCGTAGACGGCAGCAAATACAATGAGCAGTTCTTC. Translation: CASSVDGSKYNEQFF.

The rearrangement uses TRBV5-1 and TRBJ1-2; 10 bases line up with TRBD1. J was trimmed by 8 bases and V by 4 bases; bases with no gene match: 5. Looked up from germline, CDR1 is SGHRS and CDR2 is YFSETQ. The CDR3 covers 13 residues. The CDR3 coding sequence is TGCGCCAGCAGCCGAGGGACAGGGGCCGGCTACACCTTC. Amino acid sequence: CASSRGTGAGYTF. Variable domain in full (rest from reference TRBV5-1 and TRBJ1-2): KAGVTQTPRYLIKTRGQQVTLSCSPISGHRSVSWYQQTPGQGLQFLFEYFSETQRNKGNFPGRFSGRQFSNSRSEMNVSTLELGDSALYLCASSRGTGAGYTFGSGTRLTVV.

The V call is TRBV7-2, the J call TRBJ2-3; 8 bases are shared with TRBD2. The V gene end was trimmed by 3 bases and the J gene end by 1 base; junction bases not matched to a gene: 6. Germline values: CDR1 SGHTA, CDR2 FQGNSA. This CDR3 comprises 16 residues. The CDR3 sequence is CASSLLAGRGTDTQYF. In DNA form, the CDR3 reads TGTGCCAGCAGCTTGTTAGCGGGAAGGGGCACAGATACGCAGTATTTT.

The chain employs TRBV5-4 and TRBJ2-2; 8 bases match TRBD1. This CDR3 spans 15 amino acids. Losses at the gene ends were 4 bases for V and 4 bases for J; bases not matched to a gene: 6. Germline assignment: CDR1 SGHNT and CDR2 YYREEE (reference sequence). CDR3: CASSLDRGFTGELFF. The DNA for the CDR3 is TGTGCCAGCAGCCTCGACAGGGGCTTCACCGGGGAGCTGTTTTTT.

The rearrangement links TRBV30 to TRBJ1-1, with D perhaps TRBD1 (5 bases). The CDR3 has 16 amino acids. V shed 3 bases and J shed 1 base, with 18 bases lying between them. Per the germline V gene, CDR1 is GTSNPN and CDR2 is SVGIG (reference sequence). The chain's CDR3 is CAWSGSYTGANTEAFF. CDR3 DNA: TGTGCCTGGAGCGGGAGTTATACAGGAGCGAACACTGAAGCTTTCTTT.

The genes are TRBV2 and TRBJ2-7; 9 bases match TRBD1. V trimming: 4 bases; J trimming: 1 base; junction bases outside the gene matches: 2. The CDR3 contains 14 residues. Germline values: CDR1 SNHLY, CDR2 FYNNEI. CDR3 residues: CASSGTGASYEQYF. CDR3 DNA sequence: TGTGCCAGCAGTGGGACAGGGGCATCCTACGAGCAGTACTTC.

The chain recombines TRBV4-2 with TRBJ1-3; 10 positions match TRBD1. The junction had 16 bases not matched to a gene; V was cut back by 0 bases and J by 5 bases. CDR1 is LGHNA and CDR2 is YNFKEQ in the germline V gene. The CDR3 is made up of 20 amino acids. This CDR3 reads CASSQERGQGNSLFRNTIYF. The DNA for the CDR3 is TGTGCCAGCAGCCAAGAACGGGGACAGGGGAATTCTCTGTTCCGAAACACCATATATTTT.

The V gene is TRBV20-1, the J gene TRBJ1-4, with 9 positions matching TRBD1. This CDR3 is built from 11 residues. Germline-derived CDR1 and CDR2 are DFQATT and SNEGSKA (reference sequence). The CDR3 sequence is CAGDRVKKLFF. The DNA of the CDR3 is TGCGCTGGGGACAGGGTAAAAAAACTGTTTTTT.

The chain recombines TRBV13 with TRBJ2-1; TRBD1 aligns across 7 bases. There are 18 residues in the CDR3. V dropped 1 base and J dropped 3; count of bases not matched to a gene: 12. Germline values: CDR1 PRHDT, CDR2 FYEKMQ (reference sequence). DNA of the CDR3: TGTGCCAGCAGCTTAGTGAGATCGGCCACAGGGGTCTACAATGAGCAGTTCTTC. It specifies CASSLVRSATGVYNEQFF.

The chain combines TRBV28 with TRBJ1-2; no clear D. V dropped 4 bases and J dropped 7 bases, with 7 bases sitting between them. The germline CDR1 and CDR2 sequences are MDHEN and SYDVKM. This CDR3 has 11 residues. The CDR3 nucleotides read TGTGCCAGCAGTTATTATAGTGGCTACACCTTC. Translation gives CASSYYSGYTF.

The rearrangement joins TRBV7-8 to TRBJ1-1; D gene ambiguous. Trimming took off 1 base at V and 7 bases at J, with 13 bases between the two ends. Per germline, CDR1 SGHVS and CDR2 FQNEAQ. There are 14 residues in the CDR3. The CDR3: CASSLGSLRGEAFF. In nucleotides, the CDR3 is TGTGCCAGCAGCTTAGGCTCCTTACGTGGTGAAGCTTTCTTT.

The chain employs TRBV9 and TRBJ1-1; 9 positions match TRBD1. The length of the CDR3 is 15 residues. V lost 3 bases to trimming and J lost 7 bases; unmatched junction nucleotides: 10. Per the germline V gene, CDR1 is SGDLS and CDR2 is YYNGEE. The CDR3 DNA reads TGTGCCAGCAGCGCAGGGGTACCGGGACAGGGTGAAGCTTTCTTT. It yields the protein CASSAGVPGQGEAFF.

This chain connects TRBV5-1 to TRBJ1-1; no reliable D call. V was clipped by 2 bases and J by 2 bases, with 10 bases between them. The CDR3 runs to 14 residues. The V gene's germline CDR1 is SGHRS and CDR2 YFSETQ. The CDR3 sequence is CASSLRVGNTEAFF. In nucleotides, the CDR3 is TGCGCCAGCAGCTTAAGGGTTGGAAACACTGAAGCTTTCTTT.

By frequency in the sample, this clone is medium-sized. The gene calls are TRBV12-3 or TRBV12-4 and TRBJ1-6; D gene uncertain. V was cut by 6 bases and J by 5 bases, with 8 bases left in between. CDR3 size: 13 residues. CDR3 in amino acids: CASSPGNNSPLHF. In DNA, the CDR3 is TGTGCCAGCAGCCCCGGGAATAATTCACCCCTCCACTTT.

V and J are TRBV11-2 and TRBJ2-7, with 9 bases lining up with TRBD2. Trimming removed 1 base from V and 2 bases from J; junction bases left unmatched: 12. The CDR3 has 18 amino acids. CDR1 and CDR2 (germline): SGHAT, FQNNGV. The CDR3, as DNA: TGTGCCAGCAGCTTAGGAGTCTGGCTAGCGGGGAGGACCTACGAGCAGTACTTC. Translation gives CASSLGVWLAGRTYEQYF.

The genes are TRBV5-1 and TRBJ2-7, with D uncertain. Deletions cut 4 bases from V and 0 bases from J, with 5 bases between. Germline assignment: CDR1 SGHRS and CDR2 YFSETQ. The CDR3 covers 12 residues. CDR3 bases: TGCGCCAGCAGCCCGGACTCCTACGAGCAGTACTTC. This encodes CASSPDSYEQYF. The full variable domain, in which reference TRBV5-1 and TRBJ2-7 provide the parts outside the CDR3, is KAGVTQTPRYLIKTRGQQVTLSCSPISGHRSVSWYQQTPGQGLQFLFEYFSETQRNKGNFPGRFSGRQFSNSRSEMNVSTLELGDSALYLCASSPDSYEQYFGPGTRLTVT.

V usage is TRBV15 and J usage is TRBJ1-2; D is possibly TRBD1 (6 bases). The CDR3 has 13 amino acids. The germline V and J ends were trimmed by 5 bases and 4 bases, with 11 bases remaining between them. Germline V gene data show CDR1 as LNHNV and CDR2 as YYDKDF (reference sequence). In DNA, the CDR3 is TGTGCCACCAGCCCAGGGGAGGGCTATGGCTACACCTTC. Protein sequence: CATSPGEGYGYTF.

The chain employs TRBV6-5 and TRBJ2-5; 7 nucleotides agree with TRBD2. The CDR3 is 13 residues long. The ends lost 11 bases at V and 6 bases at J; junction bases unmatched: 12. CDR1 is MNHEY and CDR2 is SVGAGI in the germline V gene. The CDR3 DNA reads TGTGCCCTGCGGCTTGCGGGAGAAAAGACCCAGTACTTC. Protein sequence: CALRLAGEKTQYF.

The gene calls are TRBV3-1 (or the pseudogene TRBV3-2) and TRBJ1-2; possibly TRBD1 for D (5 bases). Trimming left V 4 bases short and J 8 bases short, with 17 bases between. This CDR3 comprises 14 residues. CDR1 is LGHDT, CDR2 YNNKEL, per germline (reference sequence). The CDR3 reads CASSPGPSDGGYTF. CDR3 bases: TGTGCCAGCAGCCCGGGACCCTCGGATGGGGGCTACACCTTC.

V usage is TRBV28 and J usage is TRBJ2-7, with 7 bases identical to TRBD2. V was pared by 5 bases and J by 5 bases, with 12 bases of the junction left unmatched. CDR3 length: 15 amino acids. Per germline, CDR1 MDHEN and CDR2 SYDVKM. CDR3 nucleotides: TGTGCCAGCAGTGTAGCGGGCCCGGGTATGAACGAGCAGTACTTC. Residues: CASSVAGPGMNEQYF.

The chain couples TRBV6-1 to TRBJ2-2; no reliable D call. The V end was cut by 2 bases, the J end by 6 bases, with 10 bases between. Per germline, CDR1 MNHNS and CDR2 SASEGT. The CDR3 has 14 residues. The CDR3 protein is CASSEMDRAGELFF. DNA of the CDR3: TGTGCCAGCAGTGAAATGGACCGGGCCGGGGAGCTGTTTTTT.

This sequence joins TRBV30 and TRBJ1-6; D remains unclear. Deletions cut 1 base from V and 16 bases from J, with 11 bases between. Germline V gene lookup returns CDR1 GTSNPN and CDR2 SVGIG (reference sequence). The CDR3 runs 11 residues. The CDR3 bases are TGTGCCTGGAGTGGAATAGACGAACTCCACTTT. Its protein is CAWSGIDELHF.

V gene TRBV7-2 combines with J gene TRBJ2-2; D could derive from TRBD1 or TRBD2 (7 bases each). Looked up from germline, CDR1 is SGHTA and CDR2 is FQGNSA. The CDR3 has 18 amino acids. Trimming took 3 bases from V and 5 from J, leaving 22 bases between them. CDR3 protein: CASSFSQARQGGTGELFF. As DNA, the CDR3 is TGTGCCAGCAGCTTCAGTCAAGCCAGACAGGGAGGGACCGGGGAGCTGTTTTTT.

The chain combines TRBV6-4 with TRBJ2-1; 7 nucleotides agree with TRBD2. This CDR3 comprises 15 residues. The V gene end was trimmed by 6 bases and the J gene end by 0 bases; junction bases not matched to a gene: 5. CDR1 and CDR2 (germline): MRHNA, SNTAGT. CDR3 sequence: CASSQLAGSYNEQFF. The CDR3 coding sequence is TGTGCCAGCAGCCAGTTAGCGGGCTCCTACAATGAGCAGTTCTTC.

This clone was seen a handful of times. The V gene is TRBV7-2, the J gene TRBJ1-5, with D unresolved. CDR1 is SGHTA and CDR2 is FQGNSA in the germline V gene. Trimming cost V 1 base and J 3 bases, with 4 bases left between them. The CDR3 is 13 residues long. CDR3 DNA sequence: TGTGCCAGCAGCTTAGAGAACAATCAGCCCCAGCATTTT. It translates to CASSLENNQPQHF.

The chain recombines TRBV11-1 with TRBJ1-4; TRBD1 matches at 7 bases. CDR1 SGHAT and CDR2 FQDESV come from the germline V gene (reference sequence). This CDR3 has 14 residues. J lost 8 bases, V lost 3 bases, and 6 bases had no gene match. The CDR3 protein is CASSFDRASEKLFF. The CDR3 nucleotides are TGTGCCAGCAGCTTCGACAGGGCGAGCGAAAAACTGTTTTTT.

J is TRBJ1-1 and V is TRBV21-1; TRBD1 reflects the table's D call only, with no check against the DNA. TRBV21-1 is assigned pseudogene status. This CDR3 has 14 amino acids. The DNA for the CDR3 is TGTGCCAGCAGCCCCCGCAGGGGGAGGACTGAAGCTTTCTTT. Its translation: CASSPRRGRTEAFF.

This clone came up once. Here the CDR3 reads CAISEKSAYGYTF. The CDR3 nucleotides read TGTGCCATCAGTGAGAAGTCCGCCTATGGCTACACCTTC. The J gene is TRBJ1-2, the V gene TRBV10-3; D is undetermined. The CDR3 extends over 13 amino acids. V dropped 2 bases and J dropped 4 bases, with 8 bases sitting between them. Germline V lookup: CDR1 ENHRY, CDR2 SYGVKD.

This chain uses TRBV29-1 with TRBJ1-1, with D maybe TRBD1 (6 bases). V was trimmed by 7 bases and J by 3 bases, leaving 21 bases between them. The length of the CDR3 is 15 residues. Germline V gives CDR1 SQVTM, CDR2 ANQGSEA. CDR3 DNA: TGCAGCGCCCCAGGGGTGGGAAGTGTCGACACTGAAGCTTTCTTT. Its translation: CSAPGVGSVDTEAFF.